These T cell receptor beta chains were read from a single sample in a study of early T cells in non-severe SARS-CoV-2 infection. TCRdb itself ran the 5' RACE reads through MiXCR, one entry per CDR3 protein. Of fewer than 80,000 distinct CDR3 sequences in the sample, around a tenth were seen once. Material for sequencing was whole blood. The receptors come from an adult who was a healthcare worker with PCR-confirmed SARS-CoV-2 infection or an uninfected control (not recorded which). CDR3s include the opening cysteine and the closing phenylalanine or tryptophan.

V gene: TRBV7-2; J gene: TRBJ1-2; CDR3 protein: CASSLEPANNYGYTF
V gene: TRBV12-3/TRBV12-4; J gene: TRBJ2-5; CDR3 protein: CASSLDNFQETQYF
V gene: TRBV5-1; J gene: TRBJ1-6; CDR3 protein: CASRAGGNSPLHF
V gene: TRBV29-1; J gene: TRBJ2-1; CDR3 protein: CSVEGGSYNEQFF
V gene: TRBV20-1; J gene: TRBJ1-2; CDR3 protein: CSARDSQGSPYGYTF
V gene: TRBV19; J gene: TRBJ2-1; CDR3 protein: CASSTPLAGAYNEQFF
V gene: TRBV24-1; J gene: TRBJ1-2; CDR3 protein: CATSDQRTGPNNYGYTF
V gene: TRBV6-6; J gene: TRBJ2-5; CDR3 protein: CASSSVFGGQETQYF
V gene: TRBV18; J gene: TRBJ2-7; CDR3 protein: CASSTTTTGEGTYF
V gene: TRBV12-3/TRBV12-4; J gene: TRBJ2-5; CDR3 protein: CASSFKETQYF
V gene: TRBV6-6; J gene: TRBJ1-2; CDR3 protein: CASNEDGLQAGYTF
V gene: TRBV7-3; J gene: TRBJ2-1; CDR3 protein: CASSTTSGTYNEQFF
V gene: TRBV18; J gene: TRBJ2-2; CDR3 protein: CASSPGGTNTGELFF
V gene: TRBV11-2; J gene: TRBJ2-1; CDR3 protein: CASSLVSGAYNEQFF
V gene: TRBV5-1; J gene: TRBJ2-3; CDR3 protein: CASSSSPSYSTDTQYF
V gene: TRBV15; J gene: TRBJ2-1; CDR3 protein: CATSRTTGGNNNEQFF
V gene: TRBV7-3; J gene: TRBJ2-5; CDR3 protein: CASSRRPGQETQYF
V gene: TRBV4-2; J gene: TRBJ1-1; CDR3 protein: CASSQDLSAITEAFF
V gene: TRBV7-3; J gene: TRBJ2-1; CDR3 protein: CASSLGRGTNDEQFF
V gene: TRBV7-8; J gene: TRBJ2-7; CDR3 protein: CASSTSGREQYF
V gene: TRBV9; J gene: TRBJ2-2; CDR3 protein: CASTGTGKTGELFF
V gene: TRBV24-1; J gene: TRBJ2-7; CDR3 protein: CATSDSGAGGPYEQYF
V gene: TRBV4-2; J gene: TRBJ2-6; CDR3 protein: CASSQDWQGSGANVLTF
V gene: TRBV29-1; J gene: TRBJ1-6; CDR3 protein: CSAGTGGHSPLHF
V gene: TRBV29-1; J gene: TRBJ2-1; CDR3 protein: CSVEGRGDSYNEQFF
V gene: TRBV6-4; J gene: TRBJ1-4; CDR3 protein: CASSDGTGTNEKLFF
V gene: TRBV7-9; J gene: TRBJ2-1; CDR3 protein: CASSHPTREYEQFF
V gene: TRBV12-3/TRBV12-4; J gene: TRBJ2-7; CDR3 protein: CASSQTAYEQYF
V gene: TRBV18; J gene: TRBJ2-7; CDR3 protein: CASSQGWDRQAYEQYF
V gene: TRBV7-2; J gene: TRBJ2-1; CDR3 protein: CASSQVSSFPYNEQFF
V gene: TRBV11-2; J gene: TRBJ2-7; CDR3 protein: CASSPPRGRRYEQYF
V gene: TRBV3-1; J gene: TRBJ2-7; CDR3 protein: CASSHRDRPSGEQYF
V gene: TRBV20-1; J gene: TRBJ1-1; CDR3 protein: CSARDRVMGGDTEAFF
V gene: TRBV2; J gene: TRBJ1-6; CDR3 protein: CASRAHMDSSPLHF
V gene: TRBV29-1; J gene: TRBJ2-7; CDR3 protein: CSVRDGGWLYF
V gene: TRBV11-2; J gene: TRBJ2-3; CDR3 protein: CASSSLGLAGGPTDTQYF
V gene: TRBV5-1; J gene: TRBJ1-2; CDR3 protein: CASSLAADSWRIYGYTF
V gene: TRBV12-3/TRBV12-4; J gene: TRBJ2-6; CDR3 protein: CASSASGGTGANVLTF
V gene: TRBV10-1; J gene: TRBJ2-1; CDR3 protein: CASSAEQFF
V gene: TRBV6-5; J gene: TRBJ2-1; CDR3 protein: CASKSGRATSNEQFF
V gene: TRBV19; J gene: TRBJ1-4; CDR3 protein: CASRVSRSNEKLFF
V gene: TRBV6-2/TRBV6-3; J gene: TRBJ1-3; CDR3 protein: CASSSGSAGNTIYF